This T cell receptor (beta chain) emerged from a study of blood T cell repertoires in COVID-19. The germline CDR1 and CDR2 sequences are SGHVS and FNYEAQ. Losses at the gene ends were 1 base for V and 7 bases for J; bases not matched to a gene: 8. CDR3 length equals 15 residues. Sequenced by immunoSEQ multiplex PCR; TCRdb stores in-frame clones only, minus some. The sample shows 110,000 to 150,000 clones, approximately 84% of them seen only once. The TCR sequence derives from a human donor in a cohort sampled during active COVID-19. The chain is built from TRBV7-6 and TRBJ1-2; 8 nucleotides align to TRBD1. The sequenced sample was peripheral blood. The CDR3 spells CASSLDLQGVSGYTF. The CDR3 nucleotides read TGTGCCAGCAGCTTAGATCTACAGGGGGTATCTGGCTACACCTTC. Combining the CDR3 with reference TRBV7-6 and TRBJ1-2 gives the whole variable domain GAGVSQSPRYKVTKRGQDVALRCDPISGHVSLYWYRQALGQGPEFLTYFNYEAQQDKSGLPNDRFSAERPEGSISTLTIQRTEQRDSAMYRCASSLDLQGVSGYTFGSGTRLTVV.